This T cell receptor (beta chain) was sequenced for a study of control samples from healthy donors and cancer patients. CDR1 LGHNA and CDR2 YNFKEQ come from the germline V gene. The length of the CDR3 is 14 residues. V lost 6 bases, J lost 3 bases, and 14 bases lay in between. Only in-frame clones appear in the TCRdb table, and some are missing; sequencing was by immunoSEQ multiplex PCR. The table has tens of thousands of clones, around 94% seen once. The TCR was taken from a man aged 30-40 years in good health. Sequencing was performed on blood. This chain uses TRBV4-2 with TRBJ1-2; D not certain. The CDR3 region has the DNA TGTGCCAGCAGTAGAACGGGTGGGGACTATGGCTACACCTTC. Protein product: CASSRTGGDYGYTF.